The next 26 T cell receptor beta chains were all read from a single sample in a study of Graves' ophthalmopathy and Graves' hyperthyroidism. RNA served as the template for amplifying TCR beta CDR3 regions. First-round RT-PCR with HTBI primers preceded a second-round multiplex PCR. Each CDR3 protein is one row after TCRdb ran MiXCR on the multiplex PCR reads. The profile shows about 480,000 distinct CDR3 sequences, 14% of them singletons. The sequencing sample was made of blood. The receptors derive from a woman in her 30s with Graves' ophthalmopathy.

Only a few counts were recorded for this clonotype. J is TRBJ2-7 and V is TRBV20-1, with D unclear. CDR1 and CDR2 from the germline V gene are DFQATT and SNEGSKA (reference sequence). V lost 6 bases to trimming and J lost 4 bases, with 16 bases between them. CDR3 length: 13 amino acids. DNA for the CDR3: TGCAGTGCCCATAGTTCTCAGAATTACGAGCAGTACTTC. It encodes CSAHSSQNYEQYF.

The chain combines TRBV6-1 with TRBJ2-5; 8 bases align to TRBD1. The V segment lost 7 bases and the J segment 4 bases; nucleotides outside the gene matches: 8. This CDR3 is 14 amino acids long. CDR1 MNHNS and CDR2 SASEGT come from the germline V gene. CDR3 nucleotides: TGTGCCAGCAACCGACAGGGGTGGAGAGAGACCCAGTACTTC. Translation gives CASNRQGWRETQYF.

The chain couples TRBV6-5 to TRBJ1-5; D not certain. The CDR3 is 13 amino acids. Germline V gene lookup returns CDR1 MNHEY and CDR2 SVGAGI. Trimming left V 2 bases short and J 6 bases short, with 8 bases between. Here the CDR3 reads CASSYVEGQPQHF. The CDR3 DNA follows: TGTGCCAGCAGTTACGTTGAGGGTCAGCCCCAGCATTTT.

This clonotype showed up just a few times. The chain employs TRBV4-1 and TRBJ2-7, with 9 bases aligning to TRBD2. The CDR3 is made up of 17 amino acids. The V gene end was trimmed by 4 bases and the J gene end by 4 bases; junction bases not matched to a gene: 14. CDR1 is MGHRA, CDR2 YSYEKL, per germline. The CDR3 loop is CASSLTPHSGSWYEQYF. Written as DNA, the CDR3 is TGCGCCAGCAGCCTCACACCCCATAGCGGGAGTTGGTACGAGCAGTACTTC.

In its sample, this clonotype was seen many times. The chain has TRBV20-1 and TRBJ1-5; 7 bases are a match to TRBD1. The germline gives CDR1 DFQATT, CDR2 SNEGSKA (reference sequence). After removal of 4 bases from V and 0 bases from J, the junction contained 3 bases not matched to a gene. The CDR3 totals 14 residues. CDR3 nucleotides: TGCAGTGCTACAGGGGGTGGTAGCAATCAGCCCCAGCATTTT. This translates into CSATGGGSNQPQHF.

This clonotype was detected a few times. The chain recombines TRBV12-3 or TRBV12-4 with TRBJ2-7; 11 nucleotides line up with TRBD1. This CDR3 region has 14 residues. J was trimmed by 6 bases and V by 5 bases; bases with no gene match: 6. The CDR3 loop reads CASSPTGTGGEQYF. The CDR3 coding sequence is TGTGCCAGCAGTCCCACCGGGACAGGGGGCGAGCAGTACTTC.

There are many counts of this clonotype. The chain recombines TRBV12-3 or TRBV12-4 with TRBJ2-2; a possible D gene is TRBD1 (5 bases). The CDR3 extends over 15 amino acids. Deletions cut 7 bases from V and 0 bases from J, with 12 bases between. CDR3 loop: CASIPGYANTGELFF. CDR3 DNA: TGTGCCAGCATTCCAGGGTATGCGAACACCGGGGAGCTGTTTTTT.

At least ten counts were recorded for this clonotype. The rearrangement links TRBV24-1 to TRBJ1-3; the D is unclear. The V gene lost 10 bases and the J gene lost 2 bases, with 11 bases spanning the gap. The CDR3 has 13 residues. Germline V gives CDR1 KGHDR, CDR2 SFDVKD. CDR3 loop: CATEKGTGNTIYF. The CDR3 nucleotides read TGTGCCACGGAGAAGGGTACTGGAAACACCATATATTTT.

This clonotype was counted ten times or more. CDR3 region: CAWSVGTGEAQYF. In DNA form, the CDR3 reads TGTGCCTGGAGTGTAGGAACGGGGGAGGCCCAGTACTTC. V gene TRBV30 combines with J gene TRBJ2-5, with a weak D call TRBD2 (6 bases). Germline V gives CDR1 GTSNPN, CDR2 SVGIG (reference sequence). The V and J ends lost 0 bases and 9 bases respectively, with 14 bases between them. CDR3 length equals 13 residues. Using reference TRBV30 and TRBJ2-5 for the parts outside the CDR3, the full variable domain is SQTIHQWPATLVQPVGSPLSLECTVEGTSNPNLYWYRQAAGRGLQLLFYSVGIGQISSEVPQNLSASRPQDRQFILSSKKLLLSDSGFYLCAWSVGTGEAQYFGPGTRLLVL.

The chain employs TRBV7-2 and TRBJ1-2; 9 bases fit TRBD1. V shed 5 bases, J shed 2 bases, and the junction held 6 bases outside the gene matches. Looked up from germline, CDR1 is SGHTA and CDR2 is FQGNSA. This CDR3 region has 15 residues. The CDR3 here is CASSTYRGPNYGYTF. CDR3 DNA: TGTGCCAGCAGCACCTACAGGGGGCCGAACTATGGCTACACCTTC.

Ten or more counts support this clonotype. V usage is TRBV20-1 and J usage is TRBJ1-6; 7 bases line up with TRBD1. Germline CDR1 DFQATT, CDR2 SNEGSKA (reference sequence). Trimming took 1 base from V and 7 from J; bases not matched to a gene: 4. This CDR3 has 14 residues. CDR3 sequence: CSARVVQGNSPLHF. The DNA for the CDR3 is TGCAGTGCTAGAGTGGTACAGGGGAATTCACCCCTCCACTTT.

The chain links TRBV2 to TRBJ2-1; 10 bases match TRBD1. The germline CDR1 and CDR2 sequences are SNHLY and FYNNEI. The CDR3 covers 17 residues. Unmatched junction bases numbered 14, after V lost 7 bases and J lost 5 bases. CDR3 loop: CASTDLLDRGYNNEQFF. The CDR3 coding sequence is TGTGCCAGCACCGATCTCTTGGACAGGGGGTATAACAATGAGCAGTTCTTC. The full variable domain, rest sourced from reference TRBV2 and TRBJ2-1, is EPEVTQTPSHQVTQMGQEVILRCVPISNHLYFYWYRQILGQKVEFLVSFYNNEISEKSEIFDDQFSVERPDGSNFTLKIRSTKLEDSAMYFCASTDLLDRGYNNEQFFGPGTRLTVL.

Ten or more counts support this clonotype. V and J are TRBV6-1 and TRBJ2-5, with 9 bases that match TRBD2. J was trimmed by 1 base and V by 4 bases; bases with no gene match: 4. The CDR3 sequence is 15 residues long. CDR1 and CDR2 from the germline V gene are MNHNS and SASEGT. CDR3 region: CASSVSGSPQETQYF. CDR3 nucleotides: TGTGCCAGCAGTGTTAGCGGGAGCCCCCAAGAGACCCAGTACTTC.

This clonotype has at least ten counts. The chain couples TRBV10-3 to TRBJ2-5, with D hard to call. The CDR3 sequence is 12 residues long. Germline assignment: CDR1 ENHRY and CDR2 SYGVKD. Trimming left V 0 bases short and J 4 bases short, with 3 bases between. The CDR3 DNA sequence: TGTGCCATCAGTGAGTCGATAGAGACCCAGTACTTC. This gives the protein CAISESIETQYF.

The sample holds many counts of this clonotype. This rearrangement joins TRBV30 to TRBJ1-2; D perhaps matches TRBD1 (6 bases). This CDR3 spans 13 amino acids. V was clipped by 4 bases and J by 8 bases, with 17 bases between them. Germline-derived CDR1 and CDR2 are GTSNPN and SVGIG (reference sequence). The CDR3 DNA reads TGTGCCTGGAATCACAGGGCCGGGGGGGGCTACACCTTC. Translating gives CAWNHRAGGGYTF.

This clonotype showed up many times. The chain has TRBV28 and TRBJ1-1; no firm D call. CDR1 MDHEN and CDR2 SYDVKM come from the germline V gene. The CDR3 contains 15 residues. V was shortened by 4 bases and J by 1 base, with 13 bases between the two germline ends. The CDR3 loop reads CASSSPTPRNTEAFF. The CDR3 bases are TGTGCCAGCAGTTCCCCGACACCACGGAACACTGAAGCTTTCTTT. Supplemented by reference TRBV28 and TRBJ1-1, the full variable domain reads DVKVTQSSRYLVKRTGEKVFLECVQDMDHENMFWYRQDPGLGLRLIYFSYDVKMKEKGDIPEGYSVSREKKERFSLILESASTNQTSMYLCASSSPTPRNTEAFFGQGTRLTVV.

This clonotype was detected ten times or more. J is TRBJ2-7 and V is TRBV28; 10 bases line up with TRBD2. J gave up 5 bases and V 5 bases, and 9 bases lay outside the gene matches. Germline CDR1 is MDHEN and CDR2 is SYDVKM. There are 15 residues in the CDR3. CDR3 nucleotide sequence: TGTGCCAGCAGTCCACTAGCGGGAAGCATTCACGAGCAGTACTTC. This translates into CASSPLAGSIHEQYF.

This clonotype was recorded at least ten times. The chain links TRBV7-2 to TRBJ2-7; TRBD2 might be the D (6 bases). This CDR3 region has 15 residues. Deletions cut 5 bases from V and 3 bases from J, with 17 bases between. CDR1 SGHTA and CDR2 FQGNSA come from the germline V gene. The CDR3 region has the DNA TGTGCCAGCAGCCTTCTCTCCAGGGAGGTCTACGAGCAGTACTTC. The encoded protein is CASSLLSREVYEQYF. Supplemented by reference TRBV7-2 and TRBJ2-7, the full variable domain reads GAGVSQSPSNKVTEKGKDVELRCDPISGHTALYWYRQSLGQGLEFLIYFQGNSAPDKSGLPSDRFSAERTGGSVSTLTIQRTQQEDSAVYLCASSLLSREVYEQYFGPGTRLTVT.

This clonotype has a count of ten or more. One junction end does not reproduce the germline sequence, and a read error may be involved. This chain connects TRBV10-3 to TRBJ1-5; 9 bases fit TRBD1. The germline gives CDR1 ENHRY, CDR2 SYGVKD. CDR3 length: 15 amino acids. In DNA, the CDR3 is TGTGCCACCAGTCCCGGGACAGGGTTCAATCAGCCCCAGCATTTT. Protein product: CATSPGTGFNQPQHF.

At least ten counts were recorded for this clonotype. The chain couples TRBV6-1 to TRBJ2-5, with TRBD1 matching over 10 bases. Germline trimming cut 7 bases from V and 5 bases from J; bases unmatched to any gene: 13. Germline V CDR1 and CDR2: MNHNS, SASEGT. There are 16 residues in the CDR3. For the CDR3, the DNA is TGTGCCAGCACCCCGTCTGGCGGGACAGGGGATGAGACCCAGTACTTC. Protein product: CASTPSGGTGDETQYF.

At least ten counts were recorded for this clonotype. The genes are TRBV30 and TRBJ2-6; the match to TRBD1 covers 8 bases. With V trimmed by 3 bases and J by 10 bases, 8 bases remained unmatched. The CDR3 contains 14 residues. Germline V gene sequence: CDR1 GTSNPN, CDR2 SVGIG (reference sequence). In nucleotides, the CDR3 is TGTGCCTGGAGGGCGACAGGGGCCTGGAACGTCCTGACTTTC. Its protein is CAWRATGAWNVLTF. The full variable domain, rest sourced from reference TRBV30 and TRBJ2-6, is SQTIHQWPATLVQPVGSPLSLECTVEGTSNPNLYWYRQAAGRGLQLLFYSVGIGQISSEVPQNLSASRPQDRQFILSSKKLLLSDSGFYLCAWRATGAWNVLTFGAGSRLTVL.

The rearrangement joins TRBV19 to TRBJ1-2, with D perhaps matching TRBD1 (5 bases). Germline CDR1 and CDR2: LNHDA and SQIVND (reference sequence). Trimming pared 7 bases from V and 3 bases from J, leaving 12 bases between. This CDR3 is 13 amino acids long. The CDR3 region has the DNA TGTGCCAGTACACCAGGGCCTTACTATGGCTACACCTTC. Protein product: CASTPGPYYGYTF.

This clonotype was seen ten or more times. The chain joins TRBV6-1 to TRBJ1-2; D not certain. Trimming took off 4 bases at V and 0 bases at J, with 6 bases between the two ends. CDR1 MNHNS and CDR2 SASEGT come from the germline V gene. CDR3 size: 13 residues. CDR3 sequence: CASSVGTNYGYTF. The DNA of the CDR3 is TGTGCCAGCAGTGTTGGGACTAACTATGGCTACACCTTC.

In this sample, this clonotype turned up many times. The rearrangement links TRBV6-2 or TRBV6-3 to TRBJ1-1, with 9 bases that match TRBD1. V lost 5 bases and J lost 4; bases outside the gene matches: 8. This CDR3 is 15 amino acids long. CDR1 and CDR2 (germline): MNHEY, SVGEGT. CDR3 DNA: TGTGCCAGCAGTAACAGCCAGACAGGGGGCACTGAAGCTTTCTTT. Amino acid sequence: CASSNSQTGGTEAFF.

This clonotype occurred many times. The CDR3 is CSARRRVGNTEAFF. CDR3 in DNA: TGCAGTGCTAGACGGCGCGTGGGGAACACTGAAGCTTTCTTT. The chain joins TRBV20-1 to TRBJ1-1; no firm D call. Germline CDR1 reads DFQATT; CDR2 reads SNEGSKA (reference sequence). There are 14 residues in the CDR3. Trimming pared 2 bases from V and 1 base from J, leaving 11 bases between.

This clonotype was seen ten or more times. The chain has TRBV7-8 and TRBJ2-4; D perhaps matches TRBD2 (6 bases). Trimming shortened V by 5 bases and J by 10 bases, and 15 bases separated the two germline ends. CDR3 length equals 13 residues. CDR1 is SGHVS and CDR2 is FQNEAQ in the germline V gene. CDR3 sequence (DNA): TGTGCCAGCAGCCCCCGGGTGGGGAGGATTCAGTACTTC. Translation gives CASSPRVGRIQYF.